The TCR beta chain described here comes from a study of CD8+ T cells in alopecia areata. Study outcomes and limitations: Sharing of TCRs across patients appeared less clear than in mice, possibly for HLA-related reasons.

Treatment indicated: oral pan-JAK inhibitor, 5-10 mg twice daily. V dropped 6 bases and J dropped 3 bases, with 14 bases sitting between them. This CDR3 comprises 14 residues. CDR1 and CDR2 (germline): PRHDT, FYEKMQ (reference sequence). Comments on this clone: Its antigen is unknown.

Once RNA had been extracted, it was reverse transcribed into cDNA to act as the sequencing template. The table came from immunoSEQ multiplex PCR; TCRdb's copy has only in-frame clones and leaves some out. The sample carries 200,000 to 250,000 clones, under 70% recorded once. The rearrangement joins TRBV13 to TRBJ2-5, with D perhaps TRBD1 or TRBD2 (5 bases each). The clonotype comes from a human donor with alopecia areata. The sample here was CD4+ T cells sorted from blood, taken at week 4, from a patient treated with tofacitinib. CDR3 region: CASSGADKEETQYF. In nucleotides, the CDR3 is TGTGCCAGCAGTGGAGCGGACAAGGAAGAGACCCAGTACTTC.